The rows below give T cell receptor beta chains drawn from one sample of a study of T cell changes during pregnancy in multiple sclerosis. Some clones are missing from TCRdb's copy, which holds only in-frame ones; the method was immunoSEQ multiplex PCR. The sample holds about 64,000 clones, roughly 87% seen once. Sequencing used peripheral blood, obtained in the second trimester of pregnancy. These receptors were obtained from a female donor in good health, enrolled as a control in a pregnancy study. The CDR3 runs from the conserved cysteine through the conserved F or W. Fields, in order: J gene, D gene, V gene, clone size, CDR3 protein. The D gene is left open where the match is weak. Part of the rows lack a size; the others show once, few, many or a class for expanded clones.

TRBJ1-2 TRBD1 TRBV7-6 - CASSPPGQGYGYTF
TRBJ2-3 TRBD2 TRBV10-3 - CAISELAGGVTDTQYF
TRBJ2-2 TRBD2 TRBV11-2 - CASSLEPSGTGELFF
TRBJ1-2 - TRBV28 - CASSLLLAGNYGYTF
TRBJ2-3 - TRBV19 many CASSIDRVSPPLGTDTQYF
TRBJ1-1 - TRBV20-1 - CSASQGTEAFF
TRBJ2-7 - TRBV11-2 - CASSSNIGSYEQYF
TRBJ2-5 - TRBV7-9 - CASSSLGGRQETQYF
TRBJ2-3 TRBD2 TRBV29-1 - CSDGTSGGWLDTQYF
TRBJ2-5 - TRBV9 - CASSAGLLPGETQYF
TRBJ1-2 TRBD1 TRBV5-1 - CASSPGGYGYTF
TRBJ2-7 TRBD1 TRBV5-4 - CASSLAAGGWYEQYF
TRBJ1-2 - TRBV19 - CASSIQFYQGLRTGYTF
TRBJ2-7 TRBD1 TRBV4-1 - CASSLHTGASYEQYF
TRBJ2-1 TRBD2 TRBV18 - CASSPGTSGASYNEQFF
TRBJ2-7 - TRBV5-1 - CASSSGSTEEQYF
TRBJ2-1 - TRBV5-1 - CASSRSNNEQFF